Detailed here is one T cell receptor (beta chain). This sample was included in a study of blood T cell repertoires in COVID-19. Study overall: The samples span acute and convalescent COVID-19 from the United States, Italy and Spain. Nucleic acid was either cDNA or gDNA, and it came from T cells, B-cell-depleted T cells, or PBMCs.

In the study's own analysis: The authors estimated nucleated cell counts from reference gene primer amplification. Sequencing was performed with immunoSEQ multiplex PCR; in TCRdb, only in-frame clones are kept and a portion is missing. V, J and clone size reflect that table, while D and trimming were determined from the DNA. The sample holds some 200,000 clones; under 90% are singletons and the top ten take 5.5% to 7%. The length of the CDR3 is 17 residues. After removal of 7 bases from V and 4 bases from J, the junction contained 19 bases not matched to a gene. In germline, CDR1 is MNHEY, CDR2 SMNVEV (reference sequence).

Sequences were obtained from peripheral blood. This sequence originates from a man older than 75 with acute or convalescent COVID-19. The chain recombines TRBV27 with TRBJ2-7; TRBD2 matches 7 bases. The CDR3 DNA sequence: TGTGCCAGCAACCCCCGAGGGAGGGACTCGCTAATTTACGAGCAGTACTTC. Its protein product is CASNPRGRDSLIYEQYF.